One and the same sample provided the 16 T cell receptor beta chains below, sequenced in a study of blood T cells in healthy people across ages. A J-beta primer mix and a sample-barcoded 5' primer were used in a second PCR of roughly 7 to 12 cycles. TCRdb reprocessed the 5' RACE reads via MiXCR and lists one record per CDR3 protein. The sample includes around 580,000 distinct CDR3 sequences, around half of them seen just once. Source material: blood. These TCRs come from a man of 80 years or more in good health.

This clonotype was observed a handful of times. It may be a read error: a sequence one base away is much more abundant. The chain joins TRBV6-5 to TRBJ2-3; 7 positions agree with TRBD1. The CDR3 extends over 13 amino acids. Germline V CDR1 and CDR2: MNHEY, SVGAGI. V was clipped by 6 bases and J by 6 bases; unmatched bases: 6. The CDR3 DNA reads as TGTGCCAGCAGCCGTGACAGGGTGGATACGCAGTATTTT. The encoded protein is CASSRDRVDTQYF.

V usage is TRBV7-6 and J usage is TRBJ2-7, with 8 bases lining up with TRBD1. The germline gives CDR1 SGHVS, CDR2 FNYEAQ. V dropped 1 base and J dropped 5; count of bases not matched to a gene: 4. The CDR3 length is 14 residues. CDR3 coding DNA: TGTGCCAGCAGCTTAGGGACAGGGTCCCACGAGCAGTACTTC. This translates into CASSLGTGSHEQYF. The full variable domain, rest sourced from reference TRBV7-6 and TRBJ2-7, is GAGVSQSPRYKVTKRGQDVALRCDPISGHVSLYWYRQALGQGPEFLTYFNYEAQQDKSGLPNDRFSAERPEGSISTLTIQRTEQRDSAMYRCASSLGTGSHEQYFGPGTRLTVT.

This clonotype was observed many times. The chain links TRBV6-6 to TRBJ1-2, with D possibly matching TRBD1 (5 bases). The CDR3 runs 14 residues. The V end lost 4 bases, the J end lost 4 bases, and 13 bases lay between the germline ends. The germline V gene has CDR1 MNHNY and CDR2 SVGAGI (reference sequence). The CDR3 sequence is CASSSQTERYGYTF. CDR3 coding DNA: TGTGCCAGCAGTTCTCAGACAGAGCGCTATGGCTACACCTTC.

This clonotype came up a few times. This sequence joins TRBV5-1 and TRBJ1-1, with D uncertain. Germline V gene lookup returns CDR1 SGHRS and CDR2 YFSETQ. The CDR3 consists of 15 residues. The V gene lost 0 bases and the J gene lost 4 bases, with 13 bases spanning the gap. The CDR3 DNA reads TGCGCCAGCAGCTTGGTCGCCAGCGGGAGCACTGAAGCTTTCTTT. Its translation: CASSLVASGSTEAFF.

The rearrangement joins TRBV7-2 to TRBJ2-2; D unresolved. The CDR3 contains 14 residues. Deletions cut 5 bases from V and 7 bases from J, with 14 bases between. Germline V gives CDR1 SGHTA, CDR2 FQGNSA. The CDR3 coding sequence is TGTGCCAGCAGCCGGTTTAGTGGCCGCGGGGAGCTGTTTTTT. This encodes CASSRFSGRGELFF.

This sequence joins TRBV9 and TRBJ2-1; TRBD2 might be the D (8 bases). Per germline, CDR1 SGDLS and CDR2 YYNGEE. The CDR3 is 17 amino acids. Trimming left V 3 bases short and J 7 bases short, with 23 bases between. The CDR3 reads CASSADSGTVRMNEQFF. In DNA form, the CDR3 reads TGTGCCAGCAGCGCGGATAGCGGGACAGTACGAATGAATGAGCAGTTCTTC.

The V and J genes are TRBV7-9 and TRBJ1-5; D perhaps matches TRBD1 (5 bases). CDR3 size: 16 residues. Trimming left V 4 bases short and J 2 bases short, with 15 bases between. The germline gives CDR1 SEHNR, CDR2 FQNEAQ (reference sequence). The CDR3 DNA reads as TGTGCCAGCAGCTCTACTGGCCAGGGCCGCAATCAGCCCCAGCATTTT. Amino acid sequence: CASSSTGQGRNQPQHF.

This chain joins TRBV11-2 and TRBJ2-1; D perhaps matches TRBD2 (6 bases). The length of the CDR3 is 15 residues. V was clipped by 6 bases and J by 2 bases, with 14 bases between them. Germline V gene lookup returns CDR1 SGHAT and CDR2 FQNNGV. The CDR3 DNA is TGTGCCAGCAGTCAAACGACGGGAGCCTACAATGAGCAGTTCTTC. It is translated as CASSQTTGAYNEQFF.

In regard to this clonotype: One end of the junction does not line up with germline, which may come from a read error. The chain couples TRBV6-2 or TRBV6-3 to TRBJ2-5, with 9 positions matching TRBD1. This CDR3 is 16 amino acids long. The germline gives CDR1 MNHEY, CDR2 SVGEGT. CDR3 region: CACSYRRQGGQETQYF. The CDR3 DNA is TGTGCCTGCAGTTACCGGAGACAGGGGGGACAAGAGACCCAGTACTTC.

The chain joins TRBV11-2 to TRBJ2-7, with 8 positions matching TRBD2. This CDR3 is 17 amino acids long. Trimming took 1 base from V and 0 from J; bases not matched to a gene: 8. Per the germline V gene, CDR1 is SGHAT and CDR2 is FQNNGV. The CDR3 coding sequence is TGTGCCAGCAGCTTAGCGGGGGGGGCAGGGAGCTCCTACGAGCAGTACTTC. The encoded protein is CASSLAGGAGSSYEQYF.

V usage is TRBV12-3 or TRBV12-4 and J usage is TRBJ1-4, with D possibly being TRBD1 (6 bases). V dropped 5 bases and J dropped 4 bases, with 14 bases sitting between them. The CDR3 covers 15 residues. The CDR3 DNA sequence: TGTGCCAGCAGTACCACAGGGAGGGGTAATGAAAAACTGTTTTTT. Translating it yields CASSTTGRGNEKLFF.

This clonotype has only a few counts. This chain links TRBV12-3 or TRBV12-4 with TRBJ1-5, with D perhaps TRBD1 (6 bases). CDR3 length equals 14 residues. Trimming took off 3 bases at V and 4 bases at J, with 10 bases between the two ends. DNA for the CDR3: TGTGCCAGCAGTTTTCAGGGGCTAAATCAGCCCCAGCATTTT. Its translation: CASSFQGLNQPQHF.

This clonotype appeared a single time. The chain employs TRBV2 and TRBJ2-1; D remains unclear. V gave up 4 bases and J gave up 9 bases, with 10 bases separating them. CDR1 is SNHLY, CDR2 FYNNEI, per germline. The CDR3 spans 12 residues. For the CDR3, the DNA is TGTGCCAGCAGTGTTTCTAGGATTGAGCAGTTCTTC. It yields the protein CASSVSRIEQFF.

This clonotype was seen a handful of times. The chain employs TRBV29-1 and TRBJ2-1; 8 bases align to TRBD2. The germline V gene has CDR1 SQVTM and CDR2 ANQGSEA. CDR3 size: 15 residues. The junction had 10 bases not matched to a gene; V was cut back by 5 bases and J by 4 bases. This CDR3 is CSVRAATSVYNEQFF. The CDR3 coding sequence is TGCAGCGTTAGGGCCGCGACTAGCGTTTACAATGAGCAGTTCTTC.

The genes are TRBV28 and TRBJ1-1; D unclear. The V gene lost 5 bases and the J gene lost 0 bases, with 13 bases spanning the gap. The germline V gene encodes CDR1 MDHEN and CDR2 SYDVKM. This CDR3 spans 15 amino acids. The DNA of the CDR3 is TGTGCCAGCAGTCTAAACGGGTTTATGAACACTGAAGCTTTCTTT. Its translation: CASSLNGFMNTEAFF.

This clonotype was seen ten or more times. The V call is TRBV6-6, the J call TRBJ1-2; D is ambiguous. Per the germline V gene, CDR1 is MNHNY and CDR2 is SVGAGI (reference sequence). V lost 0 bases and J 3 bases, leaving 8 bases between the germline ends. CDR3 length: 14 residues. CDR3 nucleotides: TGTGCCAGCAGTTACTCGAGACCGGACTATGGCTACACCTTC. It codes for CASSYSRPDYGYTF.